This T cell receptor beta chain was observed in a study of T cell responses to AZD1222 COVID-19 vaccine. The protocol was immunoSEQ multiplex PCR, while the TCRdb copy is restricted to in-frame clones and leaves out a portion. The profile shows 140,000 or so clones, approximately 90% of them singletons. Study conclusions and caveats: Among the donors, most were white British and more were female, and clonal diversity was possibly underestimated.

A word on this clone: Its specificity is not known.

In germline, CDR1 is PRHDT, CDR2 FYEKMQ (reference sequence). The CDR3 contains 13 residues. V was pared by 1 base and J by 0 bases, with 4 bases between. This specimen consisted of peripheral blood, obtained 28 days after the second AZD1222 dose. This TCR derives from an adult who received the AZD1222 COVID-19 vaccine. The rearrangement uses TRBV13 and TRBJ2-7; D is undetermined. The CDR3: CASSLVLSYEQYF. The CDR3, as DNA: TGTGCCAGCAGCTTAGTCCTCTCCTACGAGCAGTACTTC.